A selection of T cell receptor beta chains follows, all from one sample in a study of blood T cell repertoires in COVID-19. Assay used: immunoSEQ multiplex PCR; TCRdb lists only in-frame clones, some missing. The sample includes some 70,000 clones, 75% to 85% seen only once; the top ten take roughly two fifths. Sequencing input: peripheral blood. The receptor set was obtained from a man older than 75 with acute or convalescent COVID-19. The CDR3 runs from the conserved cysteine through the conserved F or W. Each record gives: D gene, V gene, clone size, J gene, CDR3 DNA, CDR3 protein. A D gene is named only where the DNA matches it firmly. Where a row states a size, it is once, few, many or the class of an expanded clone; other rows omit it.

TRBD1	TRBV3-1/TRBV3-2	once	TRBJ1-6	TGTGCCAGCAGCCAGGGGACAGGGAATTTCTCACCCCTCCACTTT	CASSQGTGNFSPLHF
TRBD2	TRBV5-5	.	TRBJ2-1	TGTGCCAGCAGCTTTGGGGGACTAGCGGGAGTAAACTACAATGAGCAGTTCTTC	CASSFGGLAGVNYNEQFF
.	TRBV11-2	few	TRBJ2-1	TGTGCCAGCAGCTTAGGAGTTTCTAGCCCCTACAATGAGCAGTTCTTC	CASSLGVSSPYNEQFF
.	TRBV19	.	TRBJ2-7	TGTGCCAGTAGCGCTTTGAGAATGCGTGGGGGCAGGGCCTACGAGCAGTACTTC	CASSALRMRGGRAYEQYF
TRBD1	TRBV28	once	TRBJ1-1	TGTGCCAGCAGTTTTAGGGCCAGGGGGGAAGCTTTCTTT	CASSFRARGEAFF
TRBD2	TRBV18	.	TRBJ2-7	TGTGCCAGCTCACCTGGGACTAGCGGGAGTGTGGGTTTCGGCGAGCAGTACTTC	CASSPGTSGSVGFGEQYF
.	TRBV18	.	TRBJ1-2	TGTGCCAGCTCACCAGACTATGGGCGGGGTGGCTACACCTTC	CASSPDYGRGGYTF
TRBD2	TRBV7-2	.	TRBJ2-5	TGTGCCAGCAGCTTAGTTCCTAGCGGGGCCCAAGAGACCCAGTACTTC	CASSLVPSGAQETQYF
TRBD1	TRBV27	.	TRBJ1-2	TGTGCCAGCAGCCGGACAGGGTTGGGCTATGGCTACACCTTC	CASSRTGLGYGYTF
.	TRBV27	few	TRBJ1-3	TGTGCCAGCCGTCTGACAGTTAGCTCTGGAAACACCATATATTTT	CASRLTVSSGNTIYF
.	TRBV6-6	.	TRBJ2-2	TGTGCCAGCACCCCACCAGGGGTCGACACCGGGGAGCTGTTTTTT	CASTPPGVDTGELFF
TRBD1	TRBV5-5	once	TRBJ2-3	TGTGCCAGCAGCCCCAGGGGGCCCGATACGCAGTATTTT	CASSPRGPDTQYF
TRBD2	TRBV28	.	TRBJ2-3	TGTGCCAGCAGTTTATGGGCTAGCGGGGGGGCCGGGGGAGATACGCAGTATTTT	CASSLWASGGAGGDTQYF
TRBD1	TRBV5-1	.	TRBJ1-1	TGCGCCAGCAGCGAAGGGACAGGGTGGTCCACTGAAGCTTTCTTT	CASSEGTGWSTEAFF
TRBD1	TRBV19	once	TRBJ1-5	TGTGCCACTGCGGGAACAGGGGGCAATCAGCCCCAGCATTTT	CATAGTGGNQPQHF
.	TRBV7-3	.	TRBJ1-2	TGTGCCAGCAGCCCTGGAGTGGGAGAGGACTATGGCTACACCTTC	CASSPGVGEDYGYTF
.	TRBV11-2	.	TRBJ1-2	TGTGCCAGCAGCAGGATCTCAGGGCCTCTATATTATGGCTACACCTTC	CASSRISGPLYYGYTF
.	TRBV2	once	TRBJ1-1	TGTGCCAGCAGCGCACAGGGTACCCAGAACACTGAAGCTTTCTTT	CASSAQGTQNTEAFF
.	TRBV24-1	.	TRBJ2-5	TGTGCCACCAGTGATTTTGCAGGGGGGCTGCAAGAGACCCAGTACTTC	CATSDFAGGLQETQYF
.	TRBV6-5	.	TRBJ1-5	TGTGCCAGCAGTTACGCGAGAGGACAGCCCCAGCATTTT	CASSYARGQPQHF
TRBD2	TRBV28	.	TRBJ2-1	TGTGCCAGCAGTTTTAGACTAGCGGGAGGGCAAAATGAGCAGTTCTTC	CASSFRLAGGQNEQFF
TRBD1	TRBV5-5	.	TRBJ2-3	TGTGCCAGCAGCTGGGGACAGGGCACAGATACGCAGTATTTT	CASSWGQGTDTQYF
.	TRBV19	.	TRBJ1-2	TGTGCCAGTAGTATGAGGACAGTTGAGACTTACGGCTACACCTTC	CASSMRTVETYGYTF
TRBD1	TRBV4-2	.	TRBJ2-3	TGTGCCAGCAGCCCTGGGACAGGGGGCACAGATACGCAGTATTTT	CASSPGTGGTDTQYF
.	TRBV7-9	.	TRBJ2-7	TGTGCCAGCAGCTTAGGCCCCGGACAACTCTACGAGCAGTACTTC	CASSLGPGQLYEQYF
TRBD2	TRBV28	.	TRBJ2-5	TGTGCCAGCAGCCCTCAGCGGGGACAAGAGACCCAGTACTTC	CASSPQRGQETQYF
.	TRBV6-5	.	TRBJ1-6	TGTGCCAGCAGTTACGCGGACAAATATAATTCACCCCTCCACTTT	CASSYADKYNSPLHF
TRBD1	TRBV3-1/TRBV3-2	.	TRBJ1-3	TGTGCCAGCAGCCGACAGGGGGCACGAGGAAACACCATATATTTT	CASSRQGARGNTIYF
TRBD2	TRBV5-1	.	TRBJ2-3	TGCGCCAGCAGCCTTTATAGACTAGCGGGGAATACGACAGATACGCAGTATTTT	CASSLYRLAGNTTDTQYF
.	TRBV7-9	.	TRBJ1-2	TGTGCCAGCACCCTACAGGGAGAGGGCTACACCTTC	CASTLQGEGYTF
.	TRBV27	.	TRBJ1-2	TGTGCCAGCAGGTCCGATGGGCAACCAAACTATGGCTACACCTTC	CASRSDGQPNYGYTF
.	TRBV14	.	TRBJ1-4	TGTGCCAGCAGCGAGCAACCCGCAACTAATGAAAAACTGTTTTTT	CASSEQPATNEKLFF
TRBD1	TRBV18	few	TRBJ1-1	TGTGCCAGCTCACCAAGGACAGGACAGGAGCTCACTGAAGCTTTCTTT	CASSPRTGQELTEAFF
TRBD1	TRBV19	.	TRBJ1-1	TGTGCCAGCCTCCGACAGGGTTGGGGGACTGAAGCTTTCTTT	CASLRQGWGTEAFF
TRBD2	TRBV9	.	TRBJ2-1	TGTGCCAGCAGCGAGAGGGGTAGCGGGAGCTCCTACAATGAGCAGTTCTTC	CASSERGSGSSYNEQFF
TRBD1	TRBV7-8	.	TRBJ1-6	TGTGCCAGCAGCTCCGACAGGGCTTCTAATTCACCCCTCCACTTT	CASSSDRASNSPLHF
.	TRBV10-1	.	TRBJ2-3	TGCACCCTAGTGCGGGGGGGAAAACAGGGGGAAAACACAGATACGCAGTATTTT	CTLVRGGKQGENTDTQYF
.	TRBV11-2	.	TRBJ1-2	TGTGCCAGCAGCAACGTTAACGGGGGTAACTATGGCTACACCTTC	CASSNVNGGNYGYTF
.	TRBV3-1/TRBV3-2	.	TRBJ2-3	TGTGCCAGCAGCCAAGGGGGCGGGGACTTTACTAGAGTCACGCAGTATTTT	CASSQGGGDFTRVTQYF
.	TRBV5-8	.	TRBJ1-2	TGTGCCAGCACTCCTACGGGTGTTGGCTATGGCTACACCTTC	CASTPTGVGYGYTF
TRBD1	TRBV5-5	.	TRBJ2-2	TGTGCCAGCAGCTCCCCCGGGACAGGGGAGTCCGGGGAGCTGTTTTTT	CASSSPGTGESGELFF
TRBD1	TRBV9	.	TRBJ1-4	TGTGCCAGCAGCGAGACAGGGGCTTGGGAAAAACTGTTTTTT	CASSETGAWEKLFF
.	TRBV30	.	TRBJ1-1	TGTGCCTGGAGCAAACAACTGAACACTGAAGCTTTCTTT	CAWSKQLNTEAFF
TRBD1	TRBV6-5	.	TRBJ1-3	TGTGCCAGCAGTTTGGACAGGGCCTTGGCTGGAAACACCATATATTTT	CASSLDRALAGNTIYF
TRBD1	TRBV5-1	.	TRBJ2-5	TGCGCCAGCAGCCCCCAGACAGGGGCCGGAGAGACCCAGTACTTC	CASSPQTGAGETQYF
.	TRBV28	few	TRBJ1-2	TGTGCCACCGATAAAGGGGTTAACTATGGCTACACCTTC	CATDKGVNYGYTF
.	TRBV5-4	.	TRBJ2-1	TGTGCCAGCAGCTTGGCTTTGGGCAGCTACAATGAGCAGTTCTTC	CASSLALGSYNEQFF
.	TRBV9	few	TRBJ2-1	TGTGCCAGCAGCGTAGCTTCGGAGCGGTTCAATGAGCAGTTCTTC	CASSVASERFNEQFF
.	TRBV6-5	.	TRBJ1-1	TGTGCCAGCAGTTACCACAGCCTGAACACTGAAGCTTTCTTT	CASSYHSLNTEAFF
TRBD1	TRBV19	.	TRBJ1-1	TGTGCCAGTAGTACGCCGGGACAGGCCATGTATGTGTCTTTCTTT	CASSTPGQAMYVSFF
TRBD2	TRBV6-5	.	TRBJ2-1	TGTGCCAGCAGTTACGGGCTAGCGGGAAACAATGAGCAGTTCTTC	CASSYGLAGNNEQFF
.	TRBV30	.	TRBJ2-3	TGTGCCTGGGCCTATGGGGGGGCCAGCACAGATACGCAGTATTTT	CAWAYGGASTDTQYF
TRBD2	TRBV27	.	TRBJ2-1	TGTGCCAGCAGTTTATCGGGACTAAACAATGAGCAGTTCTTC	CASSLSGLNNEQFF
TRBD2	TRBV25-1	.	TRBJ2-3	TGTGCCAGCAGTGAAGGGAAAGGCGGGAGAGGGCCAGATACGCAGTATTTT	CASSEGKGGRGPDTQYF